The clone carrying this T cell receptor beta chain appeared once. What it recognizes is unknown. An end of the junction differs from the germline gene, which may be a read error. This sample was included in a study of regulatory T cells in long-lasting Graves disease. Overall study results and limits: Persistent Graves' disease cases displayed lower TCR diversity than newly diagnosed ones. Persistent cases favored TRBV28, TRBJ1-2 and TRBJ2-5.

The time point: newly diagnosed GD, antithyroid drugs for less than 3 months. RNA from PBMCs was the source of the TCR library. Into tubes containing EDTA, approximately 9 milliliters of peripheral blood were drawn. Researchers made TCR beta libraries by using iRepertoire HTBI primers and running Arm-PCR on CDR3 regions. MiXCR, run by TCRdb on the multiplex PCR reads, gives a single entry per CDR3 protein. The data show 300,000 to 400,000 distinct CDR3 sequences, with roughly 15% seen just once and about 24% held by the top ten. CDR1 SGDLS and CDR2 YYNGEE come from the germline V gene. The CDR3 contains 18 residues.

This specimen was peripheral blood mononuclear cells (PBMCs), taken at new diagnosis, from a patient treated with antithyroid drugs. This TCR was sampled from a female donor with Graves disease. The J gene is TRBJ2-2, the V gene TRBV9, with D perhaps being TRBD1 or TRBD2 (7 bases each). This CDR3 reads CASSLKGALPQLSGEPFF. The CDR3 bases are TGTGCCAGCAGCCTTAAGGGGGCACTCCCCCAACTGAGCGGGGAGCCGTTTTTT.